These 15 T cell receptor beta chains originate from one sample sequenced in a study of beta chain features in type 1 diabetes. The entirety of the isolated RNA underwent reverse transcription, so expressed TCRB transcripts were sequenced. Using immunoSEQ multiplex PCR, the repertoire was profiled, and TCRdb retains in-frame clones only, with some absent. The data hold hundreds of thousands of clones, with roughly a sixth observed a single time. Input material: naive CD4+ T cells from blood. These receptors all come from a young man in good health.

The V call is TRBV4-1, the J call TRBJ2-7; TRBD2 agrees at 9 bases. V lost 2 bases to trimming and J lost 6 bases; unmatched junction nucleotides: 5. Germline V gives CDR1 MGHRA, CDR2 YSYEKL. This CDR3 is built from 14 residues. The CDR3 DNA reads TGCGCCAGCAGCCAACCCGGGACTAGCCGCGAGCAGTACTTC. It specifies CASSQPGTSREQYF.

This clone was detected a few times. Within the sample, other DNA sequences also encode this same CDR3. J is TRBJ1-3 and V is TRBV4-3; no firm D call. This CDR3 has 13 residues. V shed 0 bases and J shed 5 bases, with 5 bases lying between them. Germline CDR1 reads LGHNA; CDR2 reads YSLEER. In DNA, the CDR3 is TGCGCCAGCAGCCAAGATAGGAGAAACACCATATATTTT. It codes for CASSQDRRNTIYF.

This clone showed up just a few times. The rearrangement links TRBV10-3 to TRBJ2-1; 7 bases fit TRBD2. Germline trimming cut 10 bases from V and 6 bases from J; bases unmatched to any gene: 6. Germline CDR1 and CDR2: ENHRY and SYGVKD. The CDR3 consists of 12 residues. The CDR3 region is CATGLEINEQFF. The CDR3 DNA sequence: TGTGCCACAGGACTAGAAATCAATGAGCAGTTCTTC.

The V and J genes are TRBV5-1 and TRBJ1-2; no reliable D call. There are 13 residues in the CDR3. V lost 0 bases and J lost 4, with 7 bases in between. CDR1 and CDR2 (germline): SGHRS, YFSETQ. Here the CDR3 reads CASSLDGFYGYTF. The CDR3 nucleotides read TGCGCCAGCAGCTTGGACGGATTCTATGGCTACACCTTC.

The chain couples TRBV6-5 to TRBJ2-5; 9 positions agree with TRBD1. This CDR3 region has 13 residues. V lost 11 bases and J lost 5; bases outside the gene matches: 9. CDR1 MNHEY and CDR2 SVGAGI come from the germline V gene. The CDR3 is CALGTGFGETQYF. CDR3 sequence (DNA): TGTGCCCTTGGGACAGGGTTCGGGGAGACCCAGTACTTC.

The CDR3 region has the DNA TGTGCCATCACCACGACAGGGGCGAACACTGAAGCTTTCTTT. As protein: CAITTTGANTEAFF. J is TRBJ1-1 and V is TRBV10-3; 8 nucleotides agree with TRBD1. J was trimmed by 1 base and V by 7 bases; bases with no gene match: 5. Germline lookup yields CDR1 ENHRY and CDR2 SYGVKD. There are 14 residues in the CDR3.

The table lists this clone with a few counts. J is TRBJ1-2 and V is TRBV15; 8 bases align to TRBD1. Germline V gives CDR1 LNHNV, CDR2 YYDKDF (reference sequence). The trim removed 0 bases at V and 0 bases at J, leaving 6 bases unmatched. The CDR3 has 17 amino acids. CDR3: CATSRDYQGASNYGYTF. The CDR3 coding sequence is TGTGCCACCAGCAGAGATTACCAGGGGGCGTCTAACTATGGCTACACCTTC.

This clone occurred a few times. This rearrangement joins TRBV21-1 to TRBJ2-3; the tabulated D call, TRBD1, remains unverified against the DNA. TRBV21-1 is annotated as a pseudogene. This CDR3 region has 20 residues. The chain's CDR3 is CASSKEQGSPFAPSTDTQYF. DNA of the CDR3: TGTGCCAGCAGCAAAGAACAGGGGTCTCCATTCGCCCCTAGCACAGATACGCAGTATTTT.

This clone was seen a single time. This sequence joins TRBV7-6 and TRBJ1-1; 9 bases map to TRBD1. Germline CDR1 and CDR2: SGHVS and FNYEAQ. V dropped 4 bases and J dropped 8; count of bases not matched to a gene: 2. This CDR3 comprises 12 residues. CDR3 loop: CASSSGQGEAFF. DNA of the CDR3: TGTGCCAGCAGCTCGGGACAGGGAGAAGCTTTCTTT.

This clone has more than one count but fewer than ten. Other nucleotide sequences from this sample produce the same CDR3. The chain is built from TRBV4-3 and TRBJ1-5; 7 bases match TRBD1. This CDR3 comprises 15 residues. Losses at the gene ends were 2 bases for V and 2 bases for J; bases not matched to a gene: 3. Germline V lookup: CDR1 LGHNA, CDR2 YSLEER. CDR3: CASSQRQGGNQPQHF. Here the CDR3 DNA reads TGCGCCAGCAGCCAAAGACAGGGTGGCAATCAGCCCCAGCATTTT.

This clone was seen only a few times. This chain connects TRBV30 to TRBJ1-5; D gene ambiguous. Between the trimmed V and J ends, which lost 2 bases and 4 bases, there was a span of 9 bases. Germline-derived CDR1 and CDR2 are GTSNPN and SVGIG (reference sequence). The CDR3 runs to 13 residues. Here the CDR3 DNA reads TGTGCCTGGAGTAATCGGGCTAATCAGCCCCAGCATTTT. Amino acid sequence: CAWSNRANQPQHF.

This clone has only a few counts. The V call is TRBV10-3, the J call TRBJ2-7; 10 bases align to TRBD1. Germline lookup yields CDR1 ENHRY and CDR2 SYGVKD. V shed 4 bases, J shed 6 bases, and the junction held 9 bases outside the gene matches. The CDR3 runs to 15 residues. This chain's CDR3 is CAISGYRDRGGEQYF. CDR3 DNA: TGTGCCATCAGTGGGTACCGGGACAGGGGCGGCGAGCAGTACTTC.

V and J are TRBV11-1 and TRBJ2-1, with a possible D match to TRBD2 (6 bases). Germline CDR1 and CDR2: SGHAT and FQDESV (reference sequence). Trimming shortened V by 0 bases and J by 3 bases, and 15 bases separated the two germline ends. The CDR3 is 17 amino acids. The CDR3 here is CASSLAWDSVNYNEQFF. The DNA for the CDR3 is TGTGCCAGCAGCTTAGCGTGGGACTCCGTAAACTACAATGAGCAGTTCTTC.

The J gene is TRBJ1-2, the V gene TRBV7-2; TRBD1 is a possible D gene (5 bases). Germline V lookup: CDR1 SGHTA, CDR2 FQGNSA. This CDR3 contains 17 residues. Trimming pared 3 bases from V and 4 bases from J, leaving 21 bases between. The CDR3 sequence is CASSLRSAGGLSYGYTF. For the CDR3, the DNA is TGTGCCAGCAGCTTGAGATCAGCTGGGGGACTAAGCTATGGCTACACCTTC.

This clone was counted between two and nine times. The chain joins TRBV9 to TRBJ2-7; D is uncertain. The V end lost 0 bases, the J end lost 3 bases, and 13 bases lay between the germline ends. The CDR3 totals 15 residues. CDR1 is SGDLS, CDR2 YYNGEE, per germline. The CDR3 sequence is CASSVGGTSIYEQYF. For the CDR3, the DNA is TGTGCCAGCAGCGTAGGTGGTACCTCCATCTACGAGCAGTACTTC.